This paragraph reports one TCR beta chain. The specificity of this receptor is unknown. Base quality data are lacking; no much larger clone is found one base away. Distinct nucleotide sequences in the sample also encode this CDR3. Library creation used the immunoSEQ multiplex PCR assay. As for the original processing: To diagnose cytomegalovirus status from the catalog of TCR beta chain sequences, a statistical classification framework was built. The immuneACCESS repertoire file appears here via TCRdb, limited to in-frame rearrangements. These files lack a portion of the clones; in checked studies, under half of the deficit traces to unresolved V genes, and the cause of the others is not known. V and J calls plus clone size are reproduced from that table; the DNA served to infer D and trimming. This sample holds approximately 190,000 clones; 84% were observed only once. Around 6.7% of the sample belongs to the ten largest clones.

Donors formed part of the validation cohort, which comprised 120 subjects and was distinct from the first cohort of 666 subjects. The data stem from a study of cytomegalovirus exposure and HLA in healthy donors (dated by TCRdb to about 2017). Context from the whole study: A later analysis indicated that the 90 to 150 validation repertoires were generated on the platform also employed for the approximately 690 repertoires of the first cohort. The study aimed to test whether signatures of past pathogen exposure could be identified by cataloging public T cell receptors. To predict cytomegalovirus infection status, the study combined high-throughput TCR immunosequencing, statistical association of individual TCRs with disease status, and machine learning. A separate validation cohort of over 95 different subjects was used in addition to the 666-subject first cohort.

Including the terminal cysteine and phenylalanine, the CDR3 comprises 17 residues. CDR3 DNA only is kept here, 51 bases in frame from base 1. V is shortened by 4 bases, J by 0 bases, and the region joining them spans 16 bases. CDR1 and CDR2 are drawn from the germline V gene (reference sequence): MNHEY, SMNVEV. Summary of the overall study and its limitations: A later analysis had no HLA typing for the validation cohort, so co-occurrence there was scored across all 130 or so repertoires. It was suggested by the authors that the approach could potentially be generalized to other disease states and immunological phenotypes. Across donors, most TCR sequences were observed very rarely, whereas some public TCRs were present in many individuals. In vitro tests confirmed that a few of the cytomegalovirus-associated TCR beta chains recognize cytomegalovirus antigens. Cytomegalovirus status was reported to be diagnosed by the classifier with high specificity and sensitivity in both the original and validation cohorts. In the study, approximately 160 TCR beta chains were listed as associated with cytomegalovirus. In a later analysis, TCRs clustered in the first cohort were found to also tend to co-occur in the approximately 120 validation repertoires, with over 90% of cluster scores above 0.

The sequencing input was PBMCs. The TCR comes from a man aged 18-30 years in good health and CMV-seropositive. The chain uses TRBV27 and TRBJ2-1, with TRBD2 perhaps the D gene, on 5 matching bases. Here the CDR3 is given as CASSSGGGPSSYNEQFF. The DNA sequence is as follows: TGTGCCAGCAGTTCCGGAGGTGGCCCTAGCTCCTACAATGAGCAGTTCTTC.